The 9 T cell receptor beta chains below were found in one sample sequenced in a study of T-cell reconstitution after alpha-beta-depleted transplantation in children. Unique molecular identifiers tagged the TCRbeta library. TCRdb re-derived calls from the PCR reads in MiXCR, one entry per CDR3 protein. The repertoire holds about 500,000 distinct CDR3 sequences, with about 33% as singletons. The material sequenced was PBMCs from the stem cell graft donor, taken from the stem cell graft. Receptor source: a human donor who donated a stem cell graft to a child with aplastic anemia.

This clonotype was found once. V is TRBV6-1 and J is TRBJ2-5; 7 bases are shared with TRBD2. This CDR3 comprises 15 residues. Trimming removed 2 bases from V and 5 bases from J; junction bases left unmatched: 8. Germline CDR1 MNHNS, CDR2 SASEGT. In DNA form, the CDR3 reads TGTGCCAGCAGTGAAAGCGGACTAGTGTGGGAGACCCAGTACTTC. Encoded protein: CASSESGLVWETQYF.

CDR3 loop: CASTTGPEGYTF. Here the CDR3 DNA reads TGTGCCAGCACCACCGGGCCGGAAGGCTACACCTTC. The chain links TRBV7-9 to TRBJ1-2; D uncertain. CDR1 is SEHNR and CDR2 is FQNEAQ in the germline V gene (reference sequence). The V and J ends lost 7 bases and 8 bases respectively, with 14 bases between them. The length of the CDR3 is 12 residues.

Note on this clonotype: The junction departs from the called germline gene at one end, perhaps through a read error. CDR3 bases: TGCTGTGCTAGTGCACCCAGGGGCGGGACTTACAATGAGCAGTTCTTC. Its protein is CCASAPRGGTYNEQFF. This chain joins TRBV20-1 and TRBJ2-1, with D perhaps given as TRBD1 or TRBD2 (6 bases each). The CDR3 length is 16 residues. Germline V CDR1 and CDR2: DFQATT, SNEGSKA (reference sequence).

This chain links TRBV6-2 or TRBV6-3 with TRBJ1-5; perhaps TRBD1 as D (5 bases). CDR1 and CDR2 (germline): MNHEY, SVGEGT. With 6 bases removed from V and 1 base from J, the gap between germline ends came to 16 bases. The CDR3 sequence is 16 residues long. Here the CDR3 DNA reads TGTGCCAGCAGCTCGGCCAGGGAAATCAGCAATCAGCCCCAGCATTTT. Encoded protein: CASSSAREISNQPQHF.

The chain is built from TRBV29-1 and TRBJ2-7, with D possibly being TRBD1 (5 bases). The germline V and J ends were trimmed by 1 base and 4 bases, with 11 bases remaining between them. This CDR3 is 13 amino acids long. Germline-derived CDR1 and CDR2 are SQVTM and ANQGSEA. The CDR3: CSVEGTPDYEQYF. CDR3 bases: TGCAGCGTTGAAGGGACACCAGATTACGAGCAGTACTTC.

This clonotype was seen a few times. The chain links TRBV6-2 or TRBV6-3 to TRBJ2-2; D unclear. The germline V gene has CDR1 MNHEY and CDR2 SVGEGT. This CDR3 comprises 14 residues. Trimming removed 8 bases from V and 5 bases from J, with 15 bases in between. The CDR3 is CASLEAKKTGELFF. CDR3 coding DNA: TGTGCCAGCCTCGAGGCTAAGAAGACCGGGGAGCTGTTTTTT.

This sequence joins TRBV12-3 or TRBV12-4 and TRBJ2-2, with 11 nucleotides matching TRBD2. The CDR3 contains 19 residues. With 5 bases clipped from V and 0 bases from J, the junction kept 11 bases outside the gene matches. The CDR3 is CASSPRPGLAESNTGELFF. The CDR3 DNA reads TGTGCCAGCAGTCCCCGGCCGGGACTAGCGGAATCGAACACCGGGGAGCTGTTTTTT.

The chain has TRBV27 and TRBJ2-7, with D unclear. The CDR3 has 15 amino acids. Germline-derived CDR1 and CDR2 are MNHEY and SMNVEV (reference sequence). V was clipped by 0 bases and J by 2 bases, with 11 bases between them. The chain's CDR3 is CASSLSGTETYEQYV. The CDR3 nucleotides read TGTGCCAGCAGTTTATCGGGTACGGAGACCTACGAGCAGTACGTC.

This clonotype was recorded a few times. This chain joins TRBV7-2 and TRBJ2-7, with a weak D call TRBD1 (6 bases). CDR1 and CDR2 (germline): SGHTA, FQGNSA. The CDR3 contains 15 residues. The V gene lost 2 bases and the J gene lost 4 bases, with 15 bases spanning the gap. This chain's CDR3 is CASSLTRGQGYEQYF. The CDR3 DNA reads TGTGCCAGCAGCTTAACCCGTGGCCAGGGGTACGAGCAGTACTTC.